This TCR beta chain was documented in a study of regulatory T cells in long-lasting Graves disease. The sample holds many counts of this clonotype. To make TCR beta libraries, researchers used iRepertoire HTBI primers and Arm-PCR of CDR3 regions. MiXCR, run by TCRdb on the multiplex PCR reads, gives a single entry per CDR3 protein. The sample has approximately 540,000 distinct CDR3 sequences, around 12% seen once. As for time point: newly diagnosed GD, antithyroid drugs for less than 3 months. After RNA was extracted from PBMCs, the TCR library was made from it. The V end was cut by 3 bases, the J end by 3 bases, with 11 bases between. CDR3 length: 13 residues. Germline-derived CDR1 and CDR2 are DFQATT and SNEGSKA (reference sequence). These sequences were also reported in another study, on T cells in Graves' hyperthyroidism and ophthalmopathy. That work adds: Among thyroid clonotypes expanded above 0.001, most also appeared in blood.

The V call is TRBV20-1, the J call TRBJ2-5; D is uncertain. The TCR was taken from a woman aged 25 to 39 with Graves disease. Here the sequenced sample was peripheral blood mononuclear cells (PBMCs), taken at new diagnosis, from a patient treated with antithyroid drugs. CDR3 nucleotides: TGCAGTGCTAGGGGGTCGGCAGAAGAGACCCAGTACTTC. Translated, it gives CSARGSAEETQYF.